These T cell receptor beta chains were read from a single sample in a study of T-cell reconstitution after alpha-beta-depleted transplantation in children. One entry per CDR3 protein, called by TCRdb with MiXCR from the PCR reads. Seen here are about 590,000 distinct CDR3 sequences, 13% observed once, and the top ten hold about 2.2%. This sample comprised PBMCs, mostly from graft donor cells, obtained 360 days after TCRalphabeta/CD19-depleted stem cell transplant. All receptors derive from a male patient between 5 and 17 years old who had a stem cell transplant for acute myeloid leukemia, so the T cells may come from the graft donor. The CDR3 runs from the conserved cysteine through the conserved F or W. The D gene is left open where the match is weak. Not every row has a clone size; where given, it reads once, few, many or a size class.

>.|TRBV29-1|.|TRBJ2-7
CSVEPQGRSYEQYF
TGCAGCGTTGAACCACAGGGCCGCTCCTACGAGCAGTACTTC
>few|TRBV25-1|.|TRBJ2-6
CASIGFSGANVLTF
TGTGCCAGCATTGGGTTTTCTGGGGCCAACGTCCTGACTTTC
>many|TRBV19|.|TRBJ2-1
CASSITAGSARNEQFF
TGTGCCAGTAGTATTACCGCGGGCTCGGCTCGAAATGAGCAGTTCTTC
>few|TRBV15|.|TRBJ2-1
CATSRGRSRSNEQFF
TGTGCCACCAGCAGAGGCCGAAGTCGGAGCAATGAGCAGTTCTTC
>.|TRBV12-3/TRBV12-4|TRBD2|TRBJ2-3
CASSPGLARTDTQYF
TGTGCCAGCAGTCCCGGACTAGCGAGGACAGATACGCAGTATTTT
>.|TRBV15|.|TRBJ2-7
CATSRRRTELPYEQYF
TGTGCCACCAGCCGACGGAGGACAGAGCTCCCCTACGAGCAGTACTTC
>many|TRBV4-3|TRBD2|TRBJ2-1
CASRPGLAGGYNEQFF
TGCGCCAGCCGCCCGGGACTAGCGGGAGGCTACAATGAGCAGTTCTTC
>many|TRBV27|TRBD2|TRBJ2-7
CASSDWTSGTYEQYF
TGTGCCAGCAGTGATTGGACTAGCGGCACCTACGAGCAGTACTTC
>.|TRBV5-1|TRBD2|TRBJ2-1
CASSFDSPGRWYNEQFF
TGCGCCAGCAGCTTTGATAGTCCCGGGAGGTGGTACAATGAGCAGTTCTTC
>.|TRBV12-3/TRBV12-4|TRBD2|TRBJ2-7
CASSLSSGAYEQYF
TGTGCCAGCAGTTTATCTAGCGGGGCCTACGAGCAGTACTTC
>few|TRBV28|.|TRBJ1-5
CASSLLVGADQPQHF
TGTGCCAGCAGTTTATTAGTGGGGGCGGATCAGCCCCAGCATTTT
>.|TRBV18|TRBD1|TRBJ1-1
CASSTGDRLLNTEAFF
TGTGCCAGCTCAACGGGGGACAGGCTATTGAACACTGAAGCTTTCTTT
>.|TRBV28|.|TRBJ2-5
CASSPGGSGETQYF
TGTGCCAGCAGCCCCGGAGGAAGTGGGGAGACCCAGTACTTC
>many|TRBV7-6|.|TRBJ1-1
CASSLGLENTEAFF
TGTGCCAGCAGCTTAGGACTGGAGAACACTGAAGCTTTCTTT
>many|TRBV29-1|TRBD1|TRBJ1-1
CSVGDRGLGYTEAFF
TGCAGCGTTGGAGACAGGGGGCTGGGGTACACTGAAGCTTTCTTT
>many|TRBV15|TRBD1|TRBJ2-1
CATSRDLRGTAYNEQFF
TGTGCCACCAGCAGAGATCTCAGGGGGACAGCCTACAATGAGCAGTTCTTC
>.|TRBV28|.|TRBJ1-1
CASTPPILIMNTEAFF
TGTGCCAGCACCCCCCCTATCCTGATTATGAACACTGAAGCTTTCTTT
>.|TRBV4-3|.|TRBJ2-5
CASSQDFLSDVQYF
TGCGCCAGCAGCCAAGATTTCCTCAGTGACGTCCAGTACTTC
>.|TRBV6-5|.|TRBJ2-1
CASSSRGSVNEQFF
TGTGCCAGCAGTTCTAGAGGGAGTGTAAATGAGCAGTTCTTC
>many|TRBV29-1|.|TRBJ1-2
CSARRQGPPHHTF
TGCAGCGCCCGGCGGCAGGGGCCTCCCCACCACACCTTC
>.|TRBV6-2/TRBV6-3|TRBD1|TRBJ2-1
CASSYSRPAGSGTDSYNEQFF
TGTGCCAGCAGTTACAGTAGGCCGGCGGGCTCGGGGACAGACTCCTACAATGAGCAGTTCTTC
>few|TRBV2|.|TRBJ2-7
CASQGGSYEQYF
TGTGCCAGCCAAGGGGGTTCCTACGAGCAGTACTTC
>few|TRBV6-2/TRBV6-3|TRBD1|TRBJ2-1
CATNTPRTGGLNNEQFF
TGTGCCACCAACACCCCTCGGACAGGCGGGTTAAACAATGAGCAGTTCTTC
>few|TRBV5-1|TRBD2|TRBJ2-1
CASSSTGTNLYNEQFF
TGCGCCAGCAGCTCGACCGGGACTAACCTTTACAATGAGCAGTTCTTC
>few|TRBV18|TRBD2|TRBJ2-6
CASGRDGLYSGANVLTF
TGTGCCAGCGGGAGGGACGGACTTTACTCTGGGGCCAACGTCCTGACTTTC
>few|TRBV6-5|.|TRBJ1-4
CASSAPNEKLFF
TGTGCCAGCAGTGCGCCGAATGAAAAACTGTTTTTT
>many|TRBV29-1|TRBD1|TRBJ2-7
CSVDRVGEQYF
TGCAGCGTCGACAGGGTTGGCGAGCAGTACTTC
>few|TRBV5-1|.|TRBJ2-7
CASSLASGNQASYEQYF
TGCGCCAGCAGCTTGGCTTCGGGGAATCAAGCCTCCTACGAGCAGTACTTC
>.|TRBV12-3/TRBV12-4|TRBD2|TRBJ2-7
CASSPVSGLAVAYEQYF
TGTGCCAGCAGTCCTGTGTCGGGACTAGCGGTGGCCTACGAGCAGTACTTC